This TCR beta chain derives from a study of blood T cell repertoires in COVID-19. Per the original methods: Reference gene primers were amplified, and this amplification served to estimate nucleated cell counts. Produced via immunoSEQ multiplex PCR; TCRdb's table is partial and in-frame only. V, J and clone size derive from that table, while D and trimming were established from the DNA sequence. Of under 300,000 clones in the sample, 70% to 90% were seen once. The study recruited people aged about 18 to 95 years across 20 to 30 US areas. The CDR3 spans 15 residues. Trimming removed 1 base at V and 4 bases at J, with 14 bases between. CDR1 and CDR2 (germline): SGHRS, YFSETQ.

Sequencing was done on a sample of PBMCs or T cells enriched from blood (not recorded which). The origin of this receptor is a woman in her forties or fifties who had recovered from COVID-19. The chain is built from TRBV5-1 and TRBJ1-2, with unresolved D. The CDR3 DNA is TGCGCCAGCAGCTTGAGTACGGGTTCCGCCTATGGCTACACCTTC. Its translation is CASSLSTGSAYGYTF.